These 20 T cell receptor beta chains came from one sample sequenced in a study of blood T cell repertoires in COVID-19. The assay was immunoSEQ multiplex PCR, and TCRdb's table has in-frame clones only and misses some. Of approximately 300,000 clones listed, about nine tenths are singletons. The specimen was PBMCs or T cells enriched from blood (not recorded which). The receptors derive from a man aged 25 to 45 who had recovered from COVID-19.

Note on this clone: Relative to the germline gene, one junction end is altered; a read error may explain this. V gene TRBV24-1 combines with J gene TRBJ1-2; 7 bases agree with TRBD1. There are 18 residues in the CDR3. Per the germline V gene, CDR1 is KGHDR and CDR2 is SFDVKD. CDR3 in amino acids: CATSDRDSSTSTNYGYTF. The CDR3 coding sequence is TGTGCCACCAGTGACCGGGACAGCTCCACGTCAACTAATTATGGCTACACCTTC.

Here the CDR3 reads CASRADRGDGYTF. The CDR3 DNA sequence: TGTGCCAGCAGGGCTGACAGGGGCGATGGCTACACCTTC. The V and J genes are TRBV6-5 and TRBJ1-2, with 8 bases lining up with TRBD1. Germline V CDR1 and CDR2: MNHEY, SVGAGI. After removal of 6 bases from V and 6 bases from J, the junction contained 6 bases not matched to a gene. The CDR3 sequence is 13 residues long.

The table lists this clone with a count of one. The chain couples TRBV21-1 to TRBJ2-5; the table's TRBD1 call for D was not verified on the DNA. TRBV21-1 is reported as a pseudogene. The CDR3 loop spans 21 amino acids. The CDR3 DNA reads as TGTGCCAGCAGCAAAGACCCCGGAATATCCCCTGGACAGACGTACCAAGAGACCCAGTACTTC. Amino acids: CASSKDPGISPGQTYQETQYF.

The rearrangement uses TRBV5-6 and TRBJ2-3; the D is unclear. Germline V gives CDR1 SGHDT, CDR2 YYEEEE. The CDR3 consists of 15 residues. The V gene lost 4 bases and the J gene lost 1 base, with 13 bases spanning the gap. The CDR3 nucleotides are TGTGCCAGCAGCCTCCCACCGCCGGGCACAGATACGCAGTATTTT. It specifies CASSLPPPGTDTQYF.

This chain links TRBV18 with TRBJ1-1; 9 bases map to TRBD1. The CDR3 totals 17 residues. V shed 3 bases and J 0 bases; nucleotides not matched to a gene: 8. Germline V gives CDR1 KGHSH, CDR2 LQKENI. DNA of the CDR3: TGTGCCAGCTCACCCAGAAGGGACAGGGCCCTGAACACTGAAGCTTTCTTT. Protein sequence: CASSPRRDRALNTEAFF.

This clone has a handful of counts. The chain employs TRBV14 and TRBJ2-6; D is uncertain. Looked up from germline, CDR1 is SGHDN and CDR2 is FVKESK. CDR3 size: 17 residues. The V end lost 4 bases, the J end lost 0 bases, and 13 bases lay between the germline ends. CDR3 region: CASSLRGRPSGANVLTF. CDR3 DNA sequence: TGTGCCAGCAGCCTCCGAGGTCGACCCTCTGGGGCCAACGTCCTGACTTTC. The entire variable domain, with the rest obtained from reference TRBV14 and TRBJ2-6, is as follows: EAGVTQFPSHSVIEKGQTVTLRCDPISGHDNLYWYRRVMGKEIKFLLHFVKESKQDESGMPNNRFLAERTGGTYSTLKVQPAELEDSGVYFCASSLRGRPSGANVLTFGAGSRLTVL.

This clone is a singleton in its sample. This sequence joins TRBV19 and TRBJ2-7; D not resolved. This CDR3 has 13 residues. The germline V and J ends were trimmed by 6 bases and 0 bases, with 9 bases remaining between them. Germline V gene sequence: CDR1 LNHDA, CDR2 SQIVND (reference sequence). This CDR3 is CASRKSSSYEQYF. CDR3 bases: TGTGCCAGTAGGAAAAGCTCCTCCTACGAGCAGTACTTC.

The rearrangement joins TRBV5-1 to TRBJ1-1; 8 positions match TRBD1. Trimming at V came to 4 bases and at J to 7 bases, leaving 9 bases not matched to a gene. Germline CDR1 SGHRS, CDR2 YFSETQ. This CDR3 contains 14 residues. The CDR3 DNA follows: TGCGCCAGCAGCGAGCCGGGACAGGCTAATGAAGCTTTCTTT. Protein product: CASSEPGQANEAFF.

In this sample, this clone turned up a few times. The chain employs TRBV30 and TRBJ1-3; maybe TRBD1 (6 bases). CDR1 GTSNPN and CDR2 SVGIG come from the germline V gene (reference sequence). Trimming took off 4 bases at V and 0 bases at J, with 16 bases between the two ends. The CDR3 is 16 residues long. The CDR3 here is CAWNPGDASSGNTIYF. For the CDR3, the DNA is TGTGCCTGGAATCCAGGGGATGCCAGCTCTGGAAACACCATATATTTT.

The table lists this clone with a few counts. The V and J genes are TRBV18 and TRBJ2-1; 13 nucleotides align to TRBD2. The CDR3 is 16 amino acids. V lost 0 bases to trimming and J lost 5 bases; unmatched junction nucleotides: 1. Germline V gene sequence: CDR1 KGHSH, CDR2 LQKENI. The CDR3 coding sequence is TGTGCCAGCTCACCACCCGGGACTAGCGGGAACAATGAGCAGTTCTTC. Encoded protein: CASSPPGTSGNNEQFF. Supplemented by reference TRBV18 and TRBJ2-1, the full variable domain reads NAGVMQNPRHLVRRRGQEARLRCSPMKGHSHVYWYRQLPEEGLKFMVYLQKENIIDESGMPKERFSAEFPKEGPSILRIQQVVRGDSAAYFCASSPPGTSGNNEQFFGPGTRLTVL.

J is TRBJ1-2 and V is TRBV25-1, with 9 bases fitting TRBD1. Germline V gives CDR1 MGHDK, CDR2 SYGVNS. The CDR3 length is 13 residues. The V segment lost 6 bases and the J segment 6 bases; nucleotides outside the gene matches: 5. The CDR3 spells CASRPGQGHGYTF. The CDR3 coding sequence is TGTGCCAGCAGACCGGGACAGGGTCATGGCTACACCTTC.

The rearrangement links TRBV28 to TRBJ1-4, with D perhaps matching TRBD1 (6 bases). CDR3 size: 17 residues. CDR1 and CDR2 (germline): MDHEN, SYDVKM. Trimming took off 1 base at V and 8 bases at J, with 20 bases between the two ends. The CDR3 coding sequence is TGTGCCAGCAGTTTATCGGGCAGGGGATACGGGAGGGAAAAACTGTTTTTT. Residues: CASSLSGRGYGREKLFF.

This clone was detected many times. This chain connects TRBV4-2 to TRBJ1-5; D remains unclear. The CDR3 sequence is 13 residues long. Germline V gives CDR1 LGHNA, CDR2 YNFKEQ. V shed 0 bases and J shed 6 bases, with 6 bases lying between them. CDR3: CASSQDQVQPQHF. CDR3 DNA: TGTGCCAGCAGCCAAGATCAGGTTCAGCCCCAGCATTTT.

The CDR3 protein is CASTRGGPYTNNEQFF. The CDR3 DNA is TGTGCCAGCACCCGGGGGGGGCCCTATACTAACAATGAGCAGTTCTTC. The V gene is TRBV28, the J gene TRBJ2-1, with TRBD2 identical over 8 bases. The germline V gene has CDR1 MDHEN and CDR2 SYDVKM. After removal of 7 bases from V and 5 bases from J, the junction contained 13 bases not matched to a gene. CDR3 length: 16 residues.

The chain joins TRBV6-5 to TRBJ1-2; D is ambiguous. Germline V gives CDR1 MNHEY, CDR2 SVGAGI. The V end was cut by 2 bases, the J end by 4 bases, with 17 bases between. The CDR3 covers 16 residues. CDR3: CASSYTTAAAVYGYTF. The CDR3 DNA sequence: TGTGCCAGCAGTTACACCACAGCGGCAGCGGTCTATGGCTACACCTTC.

The chain couples TRBV4-1 to TRBJ1-6; possible D gene TRBD1, 6 bases. The V end lost 4 bases, the J end lost 7 bases, and 14 bases lay between the germline ends. Germline V gene lookup returns CDR1 MGHRA and CDR2 YSYEKL. The length of the CDR3 is 15 residues. The CDR3 loop reads CASSPWTAPNSPLHF. CDR3 DNA: TGCGCCAGCAGCCCGTGGACAGCACCGAATTCACCCCTCCACTTT.

The chain couples TRBV19 to TRBJ2-2, with D perhaps matching TRBD2 (6 bases). The germline CDR1 and CDR2 sequences are LNHDA and SQIVND (reference sequence). This CDR3 has 16 residues. V was trimmed by 11 bases and J by 7 bases, leaving 26 bases between them. The CDR3 sequence: CASTPLGRFGSGELFF. For the CDR3, the DNA is TGTGCCTCCACACCCCTGGGGAGGTTCGGGAGCGGGGAGCTGTTTTTT.

This clone was counted a single time. The chain uses TRBV5-1 and TRBJ2-1, with D maybe TRBD1 (6 bases). Per germline, CDR1 SGHRS and CDR2 YFSETQ. CDR3 length equals 15 residues. V lost 3 bases to trimming and J lost 2 bases, with 12 bases between them. CDR3 protein: CASSSMTGAYNEQFF. The CDR3 DNA follows: TGCGCCAGCAGCTCGATGACAGGCGCCTACAATGAGCAGTTCTTC.

This sequence joins TRBV5-1 and TRBJ1-4; 8 bases fit TRBD1. This CDR3 spans 15 amino acids. Trimming cost V 2 bases and J 4 bases; bases outside gene matches: 4. Germline V gene data show CDR1 as SGHRS and CDR2 as YFSETQ. The CDR3: CASSLMTGVNEKLFF. Here the CDR3 DNA reads TGCGCCAGCAGCTTAATGACAGGGGTTAATGAAAAACTGTTTTTT.

This sequence joins TRBV10-3 and TRBJ1-6; a possible D gene is TRBD1 (6 bases). Germline CDR1 reads ENHRY; CDR2 reads SYGVKD. V shed 6 bases and J shed 0 bases, with 15 bases lying between them. The CDR3 spans 17 residues. The CDR3: CAIRRGTSSSYNSPLHF. DNA for the CDR3: TGTGCCATCAGAAGAGGGACATCGAGCTCCTATAATTCACCCCTCCACTTT.